This paragraph covers one TCR beta chain sequence. The data originate from a study of OX40 agonist ivuxolimab in advanced cancers. The wider study: A diagnosis of hepatocellular carcinoma, melanoma, renal cell or head and neck cancer was present in dose-escalation patients. Of mixed ages from about 23 to 79 and averaging about 60 years, the group was just under 85% male.

Only in-frame clones appear in the TCRdb table, and some are missing; sequencing was by immunoSEQ multiplex PCR. The sample carries more than 85,000 clones, about 80% recorded once. Trimming pared 6 bases from V and 7 bases from J, leaving 16 bases between. The CDR3 contains 13 residues. Germline V gives CDR1 MNHNS, CDR2 SASEGT. The source is an adult with an advanced solid tumor such as melanoma, head and neck, liver or kidney cancer. Sample: CD4+ or CD8+ T cells sorted from blood, taken in a trial of the OX40 agonist ivuxolimab. V is TRBV6-1 and J is TRBJ2-7; possibly TRBD2 for D (5 bases). CDR3 loop: CASSQRLDSEQYF. CDR3 in DNA: TGTGCCAGCAGCCAGAGGCTGGACTCGGAGCAGTACTTC.